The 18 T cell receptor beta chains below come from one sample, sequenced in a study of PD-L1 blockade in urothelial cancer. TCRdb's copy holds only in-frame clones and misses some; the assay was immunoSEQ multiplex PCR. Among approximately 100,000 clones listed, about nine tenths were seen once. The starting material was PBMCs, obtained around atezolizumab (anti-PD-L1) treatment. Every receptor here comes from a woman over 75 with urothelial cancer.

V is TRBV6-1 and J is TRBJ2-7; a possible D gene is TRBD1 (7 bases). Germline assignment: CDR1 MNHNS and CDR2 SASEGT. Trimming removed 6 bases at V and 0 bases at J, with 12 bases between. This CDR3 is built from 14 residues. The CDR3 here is CASRGGQSSYEQYF. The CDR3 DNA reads TGTGCCAGCAGGGGGGGACAGTCCTCCTACGAGCAGTACTTC.

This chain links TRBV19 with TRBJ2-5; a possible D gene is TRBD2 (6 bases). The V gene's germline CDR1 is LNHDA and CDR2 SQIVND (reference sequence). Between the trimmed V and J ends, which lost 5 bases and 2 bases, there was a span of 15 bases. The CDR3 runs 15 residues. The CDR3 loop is CASSGAVGGQETQYF. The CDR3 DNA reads TGTGCCAGTAGTGGGGCAGTCGGGGGACAAGAGACCCAGTACTTC.

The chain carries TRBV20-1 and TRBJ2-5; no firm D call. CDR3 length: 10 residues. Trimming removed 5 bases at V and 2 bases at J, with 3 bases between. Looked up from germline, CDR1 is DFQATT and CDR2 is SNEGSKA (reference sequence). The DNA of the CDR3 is TGCAGTGCTTATCAAGAGACCCAGTACTTC. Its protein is CSAYQETQYF.

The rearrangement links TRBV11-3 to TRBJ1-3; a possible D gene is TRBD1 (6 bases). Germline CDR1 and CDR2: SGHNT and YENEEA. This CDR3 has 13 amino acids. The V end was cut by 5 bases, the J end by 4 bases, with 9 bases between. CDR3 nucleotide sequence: TGTGCCAGCAGCACCGGGACAGGAAACACCATATATTTT. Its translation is CASSTGTGNTIYF.

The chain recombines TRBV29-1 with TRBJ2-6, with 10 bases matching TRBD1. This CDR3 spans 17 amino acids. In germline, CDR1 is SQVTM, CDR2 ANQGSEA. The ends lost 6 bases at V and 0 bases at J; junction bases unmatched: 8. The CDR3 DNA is TGCAGCGTCCCCCGGGACAGGGGAACCTCTGGGGCCAACGTCCTGACTTTC. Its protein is CSVPRDRGTSGANVLTF.

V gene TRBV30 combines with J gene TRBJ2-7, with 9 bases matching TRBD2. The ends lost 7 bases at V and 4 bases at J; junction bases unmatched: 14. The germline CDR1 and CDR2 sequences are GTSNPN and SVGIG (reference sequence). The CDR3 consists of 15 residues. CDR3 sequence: CASNWRGRADYEQYF. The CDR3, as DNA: TGTGCCTCGAATTGGCGCGGGAGGGCAGATTACGAGCAGTACTTC.

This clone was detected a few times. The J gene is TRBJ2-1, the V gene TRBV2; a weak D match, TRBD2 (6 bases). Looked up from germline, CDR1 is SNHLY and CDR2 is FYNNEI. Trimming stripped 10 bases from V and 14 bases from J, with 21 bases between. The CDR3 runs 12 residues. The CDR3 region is CAIATRDSQEFF. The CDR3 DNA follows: TGTGCCATCGCGACCCGGGACTCCCAGGAGTTCTTC.

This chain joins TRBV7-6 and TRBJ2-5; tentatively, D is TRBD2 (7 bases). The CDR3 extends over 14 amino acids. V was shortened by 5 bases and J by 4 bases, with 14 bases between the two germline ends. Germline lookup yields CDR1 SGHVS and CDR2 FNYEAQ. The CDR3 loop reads CASSQGRAGETQYF. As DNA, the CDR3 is TGTGCCAGCAGCCAGGGGAGGGCCGGAGAGACCCAGTACTTC.

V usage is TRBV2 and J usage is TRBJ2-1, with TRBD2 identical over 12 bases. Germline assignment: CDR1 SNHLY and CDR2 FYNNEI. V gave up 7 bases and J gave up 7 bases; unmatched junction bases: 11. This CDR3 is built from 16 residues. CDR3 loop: CASNRGLAGIVNEQFF. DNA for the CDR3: TGTGCCAGCAATCGCGGACTAGCGGGGATAGTTAATGAGCAGTTCTTC.

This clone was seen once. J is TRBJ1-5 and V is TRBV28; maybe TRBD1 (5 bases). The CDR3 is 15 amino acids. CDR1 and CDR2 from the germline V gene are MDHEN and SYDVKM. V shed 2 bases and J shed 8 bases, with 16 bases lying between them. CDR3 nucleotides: TGTGCCAGCAGTTTAATCGGCAGGGCTGGGGAGCCCCAGCATTTT. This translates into CASSLIGRAGEPQHF.

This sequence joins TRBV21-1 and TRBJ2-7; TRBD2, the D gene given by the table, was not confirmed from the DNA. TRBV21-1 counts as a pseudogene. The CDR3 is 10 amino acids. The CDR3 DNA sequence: TGTGCCAGCAGCAAAGGACCGGGAGACTTC. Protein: CASSKGPGDF.

DNA for the CDR3: TGTGCCAGCAGCTTAGCAACTAGCGGGGCCCTCGGCTCCTACGAGCAGTACTTC. Encoded protein: CASSLATSGALGSYEQYF. V and J are TRBV7-6 and TRBJ2-7; 10 bases line up with TRBD2. Losses at the gene ends were 0 bases for V and 0 bases for J; bases not matched to a gene: 8. The CDR3 has 18 amino acids. CDR1 is SGHVS, CDR2 FNYEAQ, per germline.

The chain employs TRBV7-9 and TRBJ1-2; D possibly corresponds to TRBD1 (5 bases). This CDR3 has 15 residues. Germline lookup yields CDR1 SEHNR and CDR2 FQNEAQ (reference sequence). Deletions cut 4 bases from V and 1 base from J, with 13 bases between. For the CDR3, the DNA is TGTGCCAGCAGCTCAACAGGCACCAGTAACTATGGCTACACCTTC. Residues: CASSSTGTSNYGYTF. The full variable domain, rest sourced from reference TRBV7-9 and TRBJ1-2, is DTGVSQNPRHKITKRGQNVTFRCDPISEHNRLYWYRQTLGQGPEFLTYFQNEAQLEKSRLLSDRFSAERPKGSFSTLEIQRTEQGDSAMYLCASSSTGTSNYGYTFGSGTRLTVV.

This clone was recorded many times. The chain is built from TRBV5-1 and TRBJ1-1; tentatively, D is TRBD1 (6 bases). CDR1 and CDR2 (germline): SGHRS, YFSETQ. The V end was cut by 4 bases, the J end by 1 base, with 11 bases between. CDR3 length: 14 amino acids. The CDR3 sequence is CASSPSQGNTEAFF. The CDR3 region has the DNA TGCGCCAGCAGCCCCTCACAGGGGAACACTGAAGCTTTCTTT.

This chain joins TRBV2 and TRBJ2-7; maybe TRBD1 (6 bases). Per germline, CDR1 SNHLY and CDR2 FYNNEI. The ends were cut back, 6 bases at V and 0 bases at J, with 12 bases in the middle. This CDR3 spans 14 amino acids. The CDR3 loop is CASRGQLLSYEQYF. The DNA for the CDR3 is TGTGCCAGCAGGGGACAATTACTCTCCTACGAGCAGTACTTC.

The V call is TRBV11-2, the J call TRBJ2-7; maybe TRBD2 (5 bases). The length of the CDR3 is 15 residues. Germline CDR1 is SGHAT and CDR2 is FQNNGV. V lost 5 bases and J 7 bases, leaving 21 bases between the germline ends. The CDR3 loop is CASSPPGLSTLEQYF. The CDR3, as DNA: TGTGCCAGCAGCCCCCCCGGACTGTCTACCCTGGAGCAGTACTTC.

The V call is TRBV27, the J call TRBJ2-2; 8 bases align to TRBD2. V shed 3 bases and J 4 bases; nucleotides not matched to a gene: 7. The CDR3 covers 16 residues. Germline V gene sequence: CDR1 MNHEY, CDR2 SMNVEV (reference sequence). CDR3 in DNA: TGTGCCAGCAGTTTCGCGGGAGGTACTCGCACCGGGGAGCTGTTTTTT. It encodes CASSFAGGTRTGELFF.

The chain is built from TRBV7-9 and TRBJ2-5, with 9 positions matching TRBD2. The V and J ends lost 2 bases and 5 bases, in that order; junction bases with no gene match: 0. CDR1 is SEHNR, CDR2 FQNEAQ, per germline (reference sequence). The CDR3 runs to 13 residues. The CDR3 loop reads CASSLSGRETQYF. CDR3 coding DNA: TGTGCCAGCAGCTTAAGCGGGAGGGAGACCCAGTACTTC.